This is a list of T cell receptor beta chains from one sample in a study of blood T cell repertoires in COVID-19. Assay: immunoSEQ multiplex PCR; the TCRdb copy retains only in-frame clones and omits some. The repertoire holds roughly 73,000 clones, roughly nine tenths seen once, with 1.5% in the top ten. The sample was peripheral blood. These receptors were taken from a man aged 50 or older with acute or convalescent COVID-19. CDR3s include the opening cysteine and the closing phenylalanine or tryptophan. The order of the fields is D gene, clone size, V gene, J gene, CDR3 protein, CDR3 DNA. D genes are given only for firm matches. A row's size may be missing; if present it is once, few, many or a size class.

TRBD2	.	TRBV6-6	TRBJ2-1	CASSLGTSLYNEQFF	TGTGCCAGCAGCCTCGGGACTAGCCTTTACAATGAGCAGTTCTTC
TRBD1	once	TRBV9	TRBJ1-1	CASSPVAQGSGKAEAFF	TGTGCCAGCAGCCCAGTAGCACAGGGGAGTGGGAAGGCTGAAGCTTTCTTT
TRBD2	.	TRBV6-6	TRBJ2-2	CASRGLVVGELFF	TGTGCCAGCAGGGGACTAGTTGTCGGGGAGCTGTTTTTT
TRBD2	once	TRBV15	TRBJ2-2	CATRVGGGKYSGELFF	TGTGCCACCAGAGTGGGGGGAGGGAAATACTCCGGGGAGCTGTTTTTT
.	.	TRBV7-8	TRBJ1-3	CASSLGGEGGRNTIYF	TGTGCCAGCAGCTTAGGTGGGGAGGGCGGAAGAAACACCATATATTTT
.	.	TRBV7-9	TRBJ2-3	CASSLGTGITDTQYF	TGTGCCAGCAGCTTAGGCACAGGGATCACAGATACGCAGTATTTT
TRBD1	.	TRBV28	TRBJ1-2	CASAGLGQGDGYTF	TGTGCCAGCGCGGGGCTGGGACAGGGGGATGGCTACACCTTC
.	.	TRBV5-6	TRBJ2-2	CASSGIPGSGELFF	TGTGCCAGCAGCGGAATTCCGGGATCCGGGGAGCTGTTTTTT
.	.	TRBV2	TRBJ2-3	CASSEFSASTDTQYF	TGTGCCAGCAGTGAATTTAGCGCGTCAACTGATACGCAGTATTTT
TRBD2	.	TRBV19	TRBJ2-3	CASTDPRLAQTPPDTQYF	TGTGCCAGTACCGACCCCCGACTAGCCCAGACCCCACCAGATACGCAGTATTTT
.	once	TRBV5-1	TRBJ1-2	CASSSVPGQINYGYTF	TGCGCCAGCAGCTCCGTACCGGGACAAATTAACTATGGCTACACCTTC